These T cell receptor beta chains were read from a single sample in a study of blood T cell repertoires in COVID-19. The repertoire was sequenced with immunoSEQ multiplex PCR; TCRdb's copy has only in-frame clones and lacks some. The data contain 95,000 to 150,000 clones, approximately 90% of them singletons. The sequenced sample was peripheral blood. The origin of the receptors is a man between 40 and 49 years old with acute or convalescent COVID-19. The CDR3 runs from the conserved cysteine through the conserved F or W. D genes are given only for firm matches. Clone size is given for some rows only: seen once, a few or many times, or a class if the clone is expanded.

cdr3_aa cdr3_nt j_call d_call v_call clone_size cdr3_length
CSVTGTGRHEQYF TGCAGCGTTACCGGGACAGGGAGACACGAGCAGTACTTC TRBJ2-7 TRBD1 TRBV29-1 NA 13
CASSGIGQGARETQYF TGTGCCAGCAGCGGAATCGGACAGGGGGCTCGAGAGACCCAGTACTTC TRBJ2-5 TRBD1 TRBV5-4 once 16
CASSMSSRGRTSGSPYEQYF TGTGCCAGTAGTATGTCCTCGAGGGGCAGAACGAGCGGGAGTCCTTACGAGCAGTACTTC TRBJ2-7 TRBD2 TRBV19 NA 20
CASRSGSGNQPQHF TGTGCCAGTAGGTCGGGATCCGGCAATCAGCCCCAGCATTTT TRBJ1-5 NA TRBV19 NA 14
CASSPGPVNQPQHF TGTGCCAGCAGCCCAGGGCCAGTTAATCAGCCCCAGCATTTT TRBJ1-5 NA TRBV9 few 14
CASSPEGPQGASNQPQHF TGTGCCAGTAGTCCAGAAGGACCTCAGGGGGCGAGCAATCAGCCCCAGCATTTT TRBJ1-5 TRBD1 TRBV19 NA 18
CASSSRLAGGGKFF TGTGCCAGCAGCTCACGACTAGCGGGAGGGGGGAAGTTCTTC TRBJ2-1 TRBD2 TRBV11-2 NA 14
CASTRDRAYNEQFF TGTGCCAGCACGCGGGACAGGGCCTACAATGAGCAGTTCTTC TRBJ2-1 TRBD1 TRBV6-5 NA 14
CASSGTGGDSPLHF TGCGCCAGCAGCGGTACAGGGGGCGATTCACCCCTCCACTTT TRBJ1-6 TRBD1 TRBV5-1 NA 14
CATSREGGRQPQHF TGTGCCACCAGCAGAGAGGGGGGGAGGCAGCCCCAGCATTTT TRBJ1-5 NA TRBV15 NA 14
CASSTPDGTGSGNTIYF TGTGCCAGTAGTACCCCGGACGGGACAGGCTCTGGAAACACCATATATTTT TRBJ1-3 TRBD1 TRBV19 once 17
CASSLGSGGSNQPQHF TGCGCCAGCAGCTTGGGTTCGGGAGGGAGCAATCAGCCCCAGCATTTT TRBJ1-5 NA TRBV5-1 NA 16
CASKESVYSNQPQHF TGTGCCAGTAAGGAGTCAGTTTATAGCAATCAGCCCCAGCATTTT TRBJ1-5 NA TRBV19 NA 15
CASSYTGGLADTQYF TGTGCCAGCAGCTACACAGGGGGCTTGGCAGATACGCAGTATTTT TRBJ2-3 TRBD1 TRBV7-6 NA 15
CASSLKPGTEAFF TGTGCCAGCTCCCTAAAACCGGGCACTGAAGCTTTCTTT TRBJ1-1 NA TRBV18 NA 13
CASSQGPGVWEKLFF TGCGCCAGCAGCCAAGGCCCAGGGGTCTGGGAAAAACTGTTTTTT TRBJ1-4 NA TRBV4-1 NA 15
CASSANRGDTQYF TGTGCCAGCAGTGCCAACCGAGGGGATACGCAGTATTTT TRBJ2-3 NA TRBV2 NA 13
CASTGGTYREKLFF TGCGCCAGCACAGGGGGGACGTATCGGGAAAAACTGTTTTTT TRBJ1-4 TRBD1 TRBV10-1 NA 14
CASSQVSTGAIEQYF TGTGCCAGCAGCCAAGTCTCGACAGGGGCTATCGAGCAGTACTTC TRBJ2-7 TRBD1 TRBV14 NA 15
CASSSYGQKLNTEAFF TGTGCCAGCAGCTCATATGGACAGAAATTGAACACTGAAGCTTTCTTT TRBJ1-1 NA TRBV11-2 NA 16
CASSSLRTGFNSPLHF TGTGCCAGCAGCTCTCTCAGGACAGGGTTCAATTCACCCCTCCACTTT TRBJ1-6 TRBD1 TRBV11-1 NA 16
CASSEALQGVRGNTIYF TGTGCCAGCAGTGAAGCGCTTCAAGGCGTGAGGGGAAACACCATATATTTT TRBJ1-3 NA TRBV2 NA 17
CASSSDRGSDQPQHF TGTGCCAGCAGCTCGGACAGGGGTTCGGATCAGCCCCAGCATTTT TRBJ1-5 TRBD1 TRBV5-6 NA 15
CASSASDSTYRGYTF TGTGCCAGCAGCGCCTCGGACAGTACTTATCGAGGCTACACCTTC TRBJ1-2 NA TRBV5-8 NA 15
CASSLVQGVNTEAFF TGCGCCAGCAGCTTGGTCCAGGGGGTGAACACTGAAGCTTTCTTT TRBJ1-1 TRBD1 TRBV5-1 NA 15
CASSPDRLNYGYTF TGTGCCAGCAGCCCGGACAGACTTAACTATGGCTACACCTTC TRBJ1-2 NA TRBV3-1/TRBV3-2 NA 14
CASSLVGTGGGTEAFF TGTGCCAGCAGCTTGGTGGGGACAGGGGGAGGCACTGAAGCTTTCTTT TRBJ1-1 TRBD1 TRBV5-6 once 16
CASSQDTGNYWETQYF TGTGCCAGCAGCCAAGATACAGGGAACTATTGGGAGACCCAGTACTTC TRBJ2-5 NA TRBV3-1/TRBV3-2 NA 16
CASNQEVGNTIYF TGTGCCAGTAACCAGGAGGTCGGAAACACCATATATTTT TRBJ1-3 NA TRBV19 NA 13
CASSWDRVGNTEAFF TGCGCCAGCAGCTGGGACAGGGTTGGAAACACTGAAGCTTTCTTT TRBJ1-1 TRBD1 TRBV5-1 NA 15
CASSQTAGAAAGGYTF TGTGCCAGCAGCCAAACTGCGGGGGCGGCGGCTGGTGGCTACACCTTC TRBJ1-2 NA TRBV7-8 NA 16
CASSPSGAGFSYNEQFF TGTGCCAGCAGCCCGTCAGGAGCGGGGTTCTCCTACAATGAGCAGTTCTTC TRBJ2-1 TRBD2 TRBV9 NA 17
CASSPLLDRGRKAHEQYF TGTGCCAGCAGTCCGCTTTTGGACAGGGGGCGCAAGGCTCACGAGCAGTACTTC TRBJ2-7 TRBD1 TRBV6-6 NA 18
CASSHLAGDRYEQYF TGTGCCAGCAGCCATCTAGCGGGAGACCGCTACGAGCAGTACTTC TRBJ2-7 TRBD2 TRBV3-1/TRBV3-2 NA 15
CASSLRTAKYQETQYF TGTGCCAGCAGCTTAAGGACAGCTAAGTACCAAGAGACCCAGTACTTC TRBJ2-5 NA TRBV11-1 NA 16
CASSPETLSYEQYF TGTGCCAGCTCACCAGAGACTCTCTCCTACGAGCAGTACTTC TRBJ2-7 NA TRBV18 NA 14
CASSLVQETYGYTF TGTGCCAGCAGCTTAGTTCAGGAAACCTATGGCTACACCTTC TRBJ1-2 NA TRBV7-4 NA 14
CASRGTSGSHEQYF TGCGCCAGCAGGGGGACTAGCGGGAGTCACGAGCAGTACTTC TRBJ2-7 TRBD2 TRBV10-2 NA 14
CASSQEGGGRAGYTF TGTGCCAGCAGCCAAGAAGGGGGTGGGAGGGCCGGCTACACCTTC TRBJ1-2 NA TRBV4-2 NA 15
CSVTGVSNTGELFF TGCAGCGTCACGGGGGTTTCGAACACCGGGGAGCTGTTTTTT TRBJ2-2 NA TRBV29-1 NA 14
CASSQAYSGADTQYF TGTGCCAGCAGCCAAGCATATTCCGGGGCAGATACGCAGTATTTT TRBJ2-3 NA TRBV14 NA 15
CASSSRGETQYF TGTGCCAGCTCTTCTAGGGGAGAGACCCAGTACTTC TRBJ2-5 NA TRBV18 NA 12
CASSLLKTGSDSPLHF TGTGCCAGCAGTCTACTCAAGACAGGGAGTGATTCACCCCTCCACTTT TRBJ1-6 TRBD1 TRBV25-1 NA 16
CASSPHRGIGYGYTF TGTGCCAGCAGCCCTCACAGGGGGATAGGCTATGGCTACACCTTC TRBJ1-2 TRBD1 TRBV3-1/TRBV3-2 NA 15
CASSPSWTGGRSPLHF TGTGCCAGCAGCCCCTCCTGGACAGGGGGCCGTTCACCCCTCCACTTT TRBJ1-6 TRBD1 TRBV7-9 once 16
CASSYSQNYGYTF TGTGCCAGCAGTTATTCACAAAACTATGGCTACACCTTC TRBJ1-2 NA TRBV12-3/TRBV12-4 NA 13
CASSLGQAKTEAFF TGCGCCAGCAGCCTAGGACAGGCCAAAACTGAAGCTTTCTTT TRBJ1-1 TRBD1 TRBV5-1 NA 14
CASSSPRTSGTDEQYF TGTGCCAGCAGTTCCCCGCGGACTAGCGGGACTGACGAGCAGTACTTC TRBJ2-7 TRBD2 TRBV6-2/TRBV6-3 NA 16
CAWSTGDEAGELFF TGTGCCTGGAGTACAGGGGACGAAGCCGGGGAGCTGTTTTTT TRBJ2-2 TRBD1 TRBV30 NA 14
CASSLLGGSNEQFF TGTGCCAGCAGCTTGCTCGGGGGGTCCAATGAGCAGTTCTTC TRBJ2-1 TRBD2 TRBV5-8 NA 14